A single sample gave rise to the 5 T cell receptor beta chains below, sequenced in a study of cytomegalovirus exposure and HLA in healthy donors. The study ran its PCR with 60 Vbeta and 13 Jbeta primers. Assay: immunoSEQ multiplex PCR; the TCRdb copy retains only in-frame clones and omits some. The profile shows 57,000 or so clones, around 72% of them singletons. The sequenced sample consisted of PBMCs. The receptor set was obtained from a man in his fifties or sixties in good health and CMV-seropositive.

This clone was counted once. The chain employs TRBV6-6 and TRBJ2-5, with TRBD1 identical over 9 bases. The CDR3 covers 15 residues. Trimming at V came to 2 bases and at J to 4 bases, leaving 5 bases not matched to a gene. Germline V gene data show CDR1 as MNHNY and CDR2 as SVGAGI (reference sequence). The CDR3 region is CASSYGGQGLETQYF. For the CDR3, the DNA is TGTGCCAGCAGTTACGGGGGACAGGGTTTAGAGACCCAGTACTTC.

The rearrangement uses TRBV2 and TRBJ2-2; D possibly corresponds to TRBD1 (6 bases). Trimming pared 4 bases from V and 2 bases from J, leaving 8 bases between. Germline lookup yields CDR1 SNHLY and CDR2 FYNNEI. The CDR3 is 14 amino acids. The CDR3 sequence: CASSGGGNTGELFF. CDR3 coding DNA: TGTGCCAGCAGTGGTGGGGGCAACACCGGGGAGCTGTTTTTT. The complete variable domain, with remaining parts taken from reference TRBV2 and TRBJ2-2, reads EPEVTQTPSHQVTQMGQEVILRCVPISNHLYFYWYRQILGQKVEFLVSFYNNEISEKSEIFDDQFSVERPDGSNFTLKIRSTKLEDSAMYFCASSGGGNTGELFFGEGSRLTVL.

The sample holds a few counts of this clone. The V call is TRBV19, the J call TRBJ2-1; tentative D call: TRBD2 (6 bases). The CDR3 length is 14 residues. CDR1 LNHDA and CDR2 SQIVND come from the germline V gene (reference sequence). The V end was cut by 10 bases, the J end by 4 bases, with 17 bases between. Here the CDR3 DNA reads TGTGCCACTAGCGAGGAGGGGATTTACAATGAGCAGTTCTTC. Translated: CATSEEGIYNEQFF.

The chain employs TRBV25-1 and TRBJ1-2; TRBD1 matches at 9 bases. This CDR3 contains 15 residues. CDR1 and CDR2 from the germline V gene are MGHDK and SYGVNS. After removal of 5 bases from V and 4 bases from J, the junction contained 8 bases not matched to a gene. The CDR3 here is CASSTRQGGVYGYTF. The DNA for the CDR3 is TGTGCCAGCAGTACCCGACAGGGGGGCGTCTATGGCTACACCTTC.

The CDR3 is CASSIVGSETQYF. The CDR3 nucleotides read TGTGCCAGTAGTATAGTCGGGTCGGAGACCCAGTACTTC. The rearrangement joins TRBV19 to TRBJ2-5; no definite D call. From germline, CDR1 is LNHDA and CDR2 SQIVND (reference sequence). V lost 1 base and J 5 bases, leaving 8 bases between the germline ends. The CDR3 has 13 residues. Based on the CDR3 plus reference TRBV19 and TRBJ2-5, the full variable domain is DGGITQSPKYLFRKEGQNVTLSCEQNLNHDAMYWYRQDPGQGLRLIYYSQIVNDFQKGDIAEGYSVSREKKESFPLTVTSAQKNPTAFYLCASSIVGSETQYFGPGTRLLVL.